These 14 T cell receptor beta chains share one sample of origin, sequenced in a study of human T cells and chemical hapten exposure. Noted time point: patch test 1, 2 weeks after DPC sensitization. The treatment denotes: therapeutic diphenylcyclopropenone sensitization with weekly scalp DPC. It was from unfractionated whole blood that total RNA was extracted. TCRdb re-derived calls from the RACE reads in MiXCR, one entry per CDR3 protein. The table shows roughly 48,000 distinct CDR3 sequences, with 11% occurring only once. The input for sequencing was whole blood, taken in connection with sensitization to the hapten diphenylcyclopropenone (DPC). The receptor set was obtained from a woman between 35 and 50 years old with alopecia areata. Some clones in this sample may be carry-over from other donors' samples.

The chain has TRBV18 and TRBJ1-5; tentative D call: TRBD1 (6 bases). The length of the CDR3 is 15 residues. Trimming stripped 0 bases from V and 6 bases from J, with 12 bases between. CDR1 and CDR2 from the germline V gene are KGHSH and LQKENI. The CDR3 spells CASSPPQGSPQPQHF. In DNA, the CDR3 is TGTGCCAGCTCACCACCGCAGGGGTCCCCTCAGCCCCAGCATTTT.

The chain links TRBV21-1 to TRBJ2-1; the listed D gene, TRBD2, was not tested against the DNA. TRBV21-1 constitutes a pseudogene. CDR3 length: 13 amino acids. CDR3 sequence (DNA): TGTGCCGGAGGACTAGCGGGAGAAAATGAGCAGTTCTTC. Amino acids: CAGGLAGENEQFF.

This clonotype has just a few counts. The chain is built from TRBV9 and TRBJ2-7; the D gene is possibly TRBD2 (6 bases). CDR3 size: 13 residues. Trimming cost V 0 bases and J 3 bases, with 7 bases left between them. CDR1 and CDR2 from the germline V gene are SGDLS and YYNGEE. Here the CDR3 DNA reads TGTGCCAGCAGCGTAGGGACTAACTACGAGCAGTACTTC. Amino acids: CASSVGTNYEQYF.

This clonotype appeared a few times. This sequence joins TRBV11-2 and TRBJ1-2, with a weak D call TRBD1 (5 bases). CDR1 is SGHAT and CDR2 is FQNNGV in the germline V gene. The V end was cut by 3 bases, the J end by 1 base, with 9 bases between. This CDR3 region has 14 residues. CDR3 protein: CASSLGPINYGYTF. CDR3 in DNA: TGTGCCAGCAGCTTGGGACCGATTAACTATGGCTACACCTTC.

The gene calls are TRBV20-1 and TRBJ2-6; D gene unclear. Trimming stripped 2 bases from V and 4 bases from J, with 6 bases between. This CDR3 has 13 amino acids. Germline V gene sequence: CDR1 DFQATT, CDR2 SNEGSKA (reference sequence). The CDR3 spells CSARPTGANVLTF. The CDR3 DNA follows: TGCAGTGCTAGACCTACAGGGGCCAACGTCCTGACTTTC.

This clonotype was detected ten times or more. The chain joins TRBV3-1 to TRBJ2-1, with a tentative D call TRBD1 (6 bases). V lost 1 base and J 8 bases, leaving 12 bases between the germline ends. From germline, CDR1 is LGHDT and CDR2 YNNKEL (reference sequence). The length of the CDR3 is 14 residues. In DNA, the CDR3 is TGTGCCAGCAGCCAAGCTCAGGGGTACGATGAGCAGTTCTTC. Translated: CASSQAQGYDEQFF.

This clonotype has at least ten counts. This sequence joins TRBV7-6 and TRBJ2-3, with 7 bases aligning to TRBD2. The CDR3 loop spans 12 amino acids. Germline trimming cut 4 bases from V and 5 bases from J; bases unmatched to any gene: 0. Germline V gives CDR1 SGHVS, CDR2 FNYEAQ. CDR3 DNA: TGTGCCAGCAGCTGGGGGGGAGATACGCAGTATTTT. Its translation is CASSWGGDTQYF.

This chain joins TRBV18 and TRBJ2-2; the D gene is possibly TRBD1 (6 bases). The germline gives CDR1 KGHSH, CDR2 LQKENI. Trimming left V 6 bases short and J 5 bases short, with 13 bases between. CDR3 length: 14 amino acids. CDR3 amino acids: CASSRDTQTGELFF. The CDR3 DNA sequence: TGTGCCAGCTCCAGGGACACGCAGACCGGGGAGCTGTTTTTT.

This clonotype was found a few times. The genes are TRBV28 and TRBJ2-2; 7 positions agree with TRBD2. The length of the CDR3 is 15 residues. The trim removed 2 bases at V and 5 bases at J, leaving 5 bases unmatched. CDR1 MDHEN and CDR2 SYDVKM come from the germline V gene. This CDR3 is CASSLRLAVTGELFF. In nucleotides, the CDR3 is TGTGCCAGCAGTTTACGTCTAGCGGTGACCGGGGAGCTGTTTTTT.

This chain uses TRBV7-9 with TRBJ2-7; 7 bases agree with TRBD1. The CDR3 has 15 amino acids. V dropped 6 bases and J dropped 0; count of bases not matched to a gene: 8. Germline CDR1 reads SEHNR; CDR2 reads FQNEAQ (reference sequence). CDR3 region: CASSSGAGGSYEQYF. In nucleotides, the CDR3 is TGTGCCAGCAGTTCAGGGGCAGGGGGCTCCTACGAGCAGTACTTC.

V gene TRBV29-1 combines with J gene TRBJ2-5; 8 bases are a match to TRBD2. Germline CDR1 reads SQVTM; CDR2 reads ANQGSEA. The CDR3 has 14 amino acids. The CDR3 is CLAGGAGDTGTQYF. The CDR3 DNA sequence: TGCCTCGCCGGAGGAGCGGGGGACACAGGGACCCAGTACTTC.

This clonotype has just a few counts. The CDR3 DNA reads TGTGCCAGCAATCCTACTGGATACGAGCAGTACTTC. Translated, it gives CASNPTGYEQYF. The chain recombines TRBV2 with TRBJ2-7; no clear D. CDR1 and CDR2 (germline): SNHLY, FYNNEI. V was cut by 7 bases and J by 4 bases, with 11 bases left in between. The CDR3 has 12 amino acids.

V and J are TRBV18 and TRBJ1-4; 7 bases align to TRBD1. This CDR3 contains 13 residues. From germline, CDR1 is KGHSH and CDR2 LQKENI. Trimming removed 2 bases from V and 8 bases from J; junction bases left unmatched: 2. CDR3 in DNA: TGTGCCAGCTCACCAGGACAGGACGAAAAACTGTTTTTT. Translated: CASSPGQDEKLFF.

Only a few counts were recorded for this clonotype. The V gene is TRBV7-2, the J gene TRBJ2-7; 8 nucleotides align to TRBD1. The CDR3 spans 14 residues. V shed 3 bases, J shed 4 bases, and the junction held 5 bases outside the gene matches. Germline V gene data show CDR1 as SGHTA and CDR2 as FQGNSA. This chain's CDR3 is CASSLGTGWYEQYF. In nucleotides, the CDR3 is TGTGCCAGCAGCTTGGGGACAGGTTGGTACGAGCAGTACTTC.